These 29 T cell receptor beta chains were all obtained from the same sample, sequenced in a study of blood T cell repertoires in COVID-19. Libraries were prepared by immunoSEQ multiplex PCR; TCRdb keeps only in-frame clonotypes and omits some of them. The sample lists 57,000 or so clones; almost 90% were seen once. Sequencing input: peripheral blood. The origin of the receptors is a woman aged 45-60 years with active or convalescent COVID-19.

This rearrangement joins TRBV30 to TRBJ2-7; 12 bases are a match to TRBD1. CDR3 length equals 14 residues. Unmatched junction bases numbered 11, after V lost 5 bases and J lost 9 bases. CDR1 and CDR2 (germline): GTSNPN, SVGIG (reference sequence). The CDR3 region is CAWGLGTGGARQYF. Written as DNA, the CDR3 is TGTGCCTGGGGTTTGGGGACAGGGGGCGCGAGGCAGTACTTC.

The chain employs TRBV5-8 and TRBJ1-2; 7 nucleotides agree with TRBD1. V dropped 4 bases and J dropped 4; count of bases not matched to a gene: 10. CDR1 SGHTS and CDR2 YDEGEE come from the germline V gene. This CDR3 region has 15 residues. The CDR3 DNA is TGTGCCAGCAGCGCGACAGGGAACCTAATCTATGGCTACACCTTC. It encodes CASSATGNLIYGYTF.

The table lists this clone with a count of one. CDR3 loop: CASNPGSGETQYF. In DNA, the CDR3 is TGTGCCAGCAACCCAGGGTCAGGCGAGACCCAGTACTTC. The chain uses TRBV6-5 and TRBJ2-5; D possibly corresponds to TRBD1 (5 bases). The ends were cut back, 7 bases at V and 5 bases at J, with 14 bases in the middle. Germline V CDR1 and CDR2: MNHEY, SVGAGI. This CDR3 comprises 13 residues.

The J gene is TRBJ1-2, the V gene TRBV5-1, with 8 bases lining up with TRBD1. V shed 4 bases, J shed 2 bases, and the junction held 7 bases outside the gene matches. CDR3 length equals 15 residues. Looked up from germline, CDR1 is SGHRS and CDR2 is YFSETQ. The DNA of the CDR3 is TGCGCCAGCAGCGATCGACAGGGGCGCAACTATGGCTACACCTTC. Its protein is CASSDRQGRNYGYTF.

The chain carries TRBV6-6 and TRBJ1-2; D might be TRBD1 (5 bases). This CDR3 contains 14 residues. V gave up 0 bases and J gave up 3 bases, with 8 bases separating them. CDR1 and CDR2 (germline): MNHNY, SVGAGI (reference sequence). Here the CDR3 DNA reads TGTGCCAGCAGTTACTCGGGGGAGGACTATGGCTACACCTTC. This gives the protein CASSYSGEDYGYTF.

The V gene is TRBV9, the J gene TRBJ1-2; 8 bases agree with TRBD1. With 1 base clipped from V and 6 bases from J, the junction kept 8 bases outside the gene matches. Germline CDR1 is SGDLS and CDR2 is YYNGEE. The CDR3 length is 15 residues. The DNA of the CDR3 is TGTGCCAGCAGCGTAACCGCGGCAGGGGGCCATGGCTACACCTTC. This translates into CASSVTAAGGHGYTF.

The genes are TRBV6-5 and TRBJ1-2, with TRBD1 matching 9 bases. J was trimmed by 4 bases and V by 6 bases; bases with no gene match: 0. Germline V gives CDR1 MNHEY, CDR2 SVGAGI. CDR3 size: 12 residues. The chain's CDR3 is CASRTGGYGYTF. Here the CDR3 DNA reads TGTGCCAGCAGGACAGGGGGCTATGGCTACACCTTC.

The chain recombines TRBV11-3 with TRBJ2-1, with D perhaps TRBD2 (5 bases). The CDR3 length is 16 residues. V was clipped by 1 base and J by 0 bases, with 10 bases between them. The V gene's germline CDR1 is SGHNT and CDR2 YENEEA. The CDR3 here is CASSLVGGRSYNEQFF. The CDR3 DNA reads TGTGCCAGCAGCTTAGTTGGCGGGCGCTCCTACAATGAGCAGTTCTTC.

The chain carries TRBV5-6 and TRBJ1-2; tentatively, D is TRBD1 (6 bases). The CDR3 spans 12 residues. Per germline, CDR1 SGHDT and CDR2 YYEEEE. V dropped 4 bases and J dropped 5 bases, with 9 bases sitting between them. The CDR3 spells CASSAGQYGYTF. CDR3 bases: TGTGCCAGCAGCGCCGGACAGTATGGCTACACCTTC. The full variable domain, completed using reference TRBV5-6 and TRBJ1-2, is DAGVTQSPTHLIKTRGQQVTLRCSPKSGHDTVSWYQQALGQGPQFIFQYYEEEERQRGNFPDRFSGHQFPNYSSELNVNALLLGDSALYLCASSAGQYGYTFGSGTRLTVV.

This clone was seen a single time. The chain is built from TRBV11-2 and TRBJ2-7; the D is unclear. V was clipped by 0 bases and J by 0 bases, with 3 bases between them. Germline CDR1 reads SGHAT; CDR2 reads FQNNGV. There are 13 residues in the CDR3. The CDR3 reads CASSLEYSYEQYF. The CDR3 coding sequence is TGTGCCAGCAGCTTAGAATACTCCTACGAGCAGTACTTC.

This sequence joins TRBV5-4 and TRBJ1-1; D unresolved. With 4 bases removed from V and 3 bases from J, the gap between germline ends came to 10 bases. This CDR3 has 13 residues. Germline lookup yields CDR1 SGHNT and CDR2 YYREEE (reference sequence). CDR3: CASSPGRDTEAFF. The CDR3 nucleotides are TGTGCCAGCAGCCCCGGGCGGGACACTGAAGCTTTCTTT.

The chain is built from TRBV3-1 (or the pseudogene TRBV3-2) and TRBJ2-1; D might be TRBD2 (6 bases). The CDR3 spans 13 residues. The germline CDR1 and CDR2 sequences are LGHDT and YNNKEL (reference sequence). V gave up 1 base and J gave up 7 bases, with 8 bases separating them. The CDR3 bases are TGTGCCAGCAGCCAAGTCGGAGGGAATGAGCAGTTCTTC. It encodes CASSQVGGNEQFF.

The CDR3 DNA reads TGTGCCAGCAGTGCCCTAGCGGGAGTACGGGACGAGCAGTACTTC. Amino acids: CASSALAGVRDEQYF. J is TRBJ2-7 and V is TRBV2; 10 bases line up with TRBD2. CDR1 and CDR2 from the germline V gene are SNHLY and FYNNEI. This CDR3 contains 15 residues. Germline trimming cut 4 bases from V and 5 bases from J; bases unmatched to any gene: 8.

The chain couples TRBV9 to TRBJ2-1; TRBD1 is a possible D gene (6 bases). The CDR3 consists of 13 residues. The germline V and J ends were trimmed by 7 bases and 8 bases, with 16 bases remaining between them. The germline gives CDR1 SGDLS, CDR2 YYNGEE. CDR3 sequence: CASSGPGVDEQFF. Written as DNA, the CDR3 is TGTGCCAGCTCGGGTCCAGGGGTGGATGAGCAGTTCTTC. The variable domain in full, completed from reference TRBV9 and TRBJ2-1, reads DSGVTQTPKHLITATGQRVTLRCSPRSGDLSVYWYQQSLDQGLQFLIQYYNGEERAKGNILERFSAQQFPDLHSELNLSSLELGDSALYFCASSGPGVDEQFFGPGTRLTVL.

CDR3 DNA: TGTGCCAGCAGCTTACTAGCGGGGGGTCACAATGAGCAGTTCTTC. Protein: CASSLLAGGHNEQFF. The chain links TRBV2 to TRBJ2-1, with 12 nucleotides matching TRBD2. CDR3 length: 15 residues. V trimming: 6 bases; J trimming: 5 bases; junction bases outside the gene matches: 5. Looked up from germline, CDR1 is SNHLY and CDR2 is FYNNEI.

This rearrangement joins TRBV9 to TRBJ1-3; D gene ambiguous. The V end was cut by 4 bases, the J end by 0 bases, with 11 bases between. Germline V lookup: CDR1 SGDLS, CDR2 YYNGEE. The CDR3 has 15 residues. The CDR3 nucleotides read TGTGCCAGCAGCCAATCGGGGTACTCTGGAAACACCATATATTTT. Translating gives CASSQSGYSGNTIYF.

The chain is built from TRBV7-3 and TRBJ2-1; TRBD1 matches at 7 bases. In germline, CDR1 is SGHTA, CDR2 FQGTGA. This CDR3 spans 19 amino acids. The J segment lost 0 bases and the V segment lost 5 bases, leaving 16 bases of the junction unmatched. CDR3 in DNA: TGTGCCAGCAGCCTCACCGGGACAGTGAACCCTAGCTCCTACAATGAGCAGTTCTTC. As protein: CASSLTGTVNPSSYNEQFF.

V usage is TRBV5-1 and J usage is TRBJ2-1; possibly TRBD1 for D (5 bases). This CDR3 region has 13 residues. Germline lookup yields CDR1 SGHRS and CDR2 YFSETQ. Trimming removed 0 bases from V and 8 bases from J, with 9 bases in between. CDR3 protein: CASSLVGADEQFF. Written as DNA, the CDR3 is TGCGCCAGCAGCTTGGTAGGGGCTGATGAGCAGTTCTTC.

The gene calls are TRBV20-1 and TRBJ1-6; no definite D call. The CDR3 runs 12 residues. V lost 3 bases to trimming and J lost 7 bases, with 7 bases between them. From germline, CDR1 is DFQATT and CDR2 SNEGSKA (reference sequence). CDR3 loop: CSASDGNSPLHF. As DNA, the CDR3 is TGCAGTGCTAGTGACGGGAATTCACCCCTCCACTTT.

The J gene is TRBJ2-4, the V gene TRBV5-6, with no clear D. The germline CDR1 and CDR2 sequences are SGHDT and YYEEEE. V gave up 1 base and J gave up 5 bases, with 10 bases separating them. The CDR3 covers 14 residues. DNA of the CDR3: TGTGCCAGCAGCTTGCCGAGTATCGAAAACATTCAGTACTTC. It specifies CASSLPSIENIQYF. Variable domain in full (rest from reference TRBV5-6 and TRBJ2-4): DAGVTQSPTHLIKTRGQQVTLRCSPKSGHDTVSWYQQALGQGPQFIFQYYEEEERQRGNFPDRFSGHQFPNYSSELNVNALLLGDSALYLCASSLPSIENIQYFGAGTRLSVL.

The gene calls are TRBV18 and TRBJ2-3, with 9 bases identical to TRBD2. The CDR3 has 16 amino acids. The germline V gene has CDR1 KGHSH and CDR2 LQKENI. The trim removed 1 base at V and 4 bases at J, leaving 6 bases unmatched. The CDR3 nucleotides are TGTGCCAGCTCACCACGGCGGGAGGGCCCCGCAGATACGCAGTATTTT. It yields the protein CASSPRREGPADTQYF.

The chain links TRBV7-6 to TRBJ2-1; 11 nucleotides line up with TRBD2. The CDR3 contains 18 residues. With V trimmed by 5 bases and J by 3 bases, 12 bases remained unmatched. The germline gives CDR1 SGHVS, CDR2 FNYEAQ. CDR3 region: CASSLTGLGLADYNEQFF. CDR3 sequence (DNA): TGTGCCAGCAGCCTGACAGGGTTGGGACTAGCGGACTACAATGAGCAGTTCTTC.

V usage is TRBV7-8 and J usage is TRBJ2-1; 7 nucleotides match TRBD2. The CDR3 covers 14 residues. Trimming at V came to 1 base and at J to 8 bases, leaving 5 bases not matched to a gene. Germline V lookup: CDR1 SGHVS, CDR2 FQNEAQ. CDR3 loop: CASSLEGGPDEQFF. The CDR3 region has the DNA TGTGCCAGCAGCTTAGAGGGAGGGCCCGATGAGCAGTTCTTC.

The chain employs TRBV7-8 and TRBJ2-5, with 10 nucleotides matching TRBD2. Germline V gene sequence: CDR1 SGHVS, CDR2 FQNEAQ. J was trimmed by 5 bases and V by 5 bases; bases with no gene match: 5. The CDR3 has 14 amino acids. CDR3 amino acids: CASSGSGRGETQYF. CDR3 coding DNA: TGTGCCAGCAGCGGCAGCGGGAGGGGGGAGACCCAGTACTTC.

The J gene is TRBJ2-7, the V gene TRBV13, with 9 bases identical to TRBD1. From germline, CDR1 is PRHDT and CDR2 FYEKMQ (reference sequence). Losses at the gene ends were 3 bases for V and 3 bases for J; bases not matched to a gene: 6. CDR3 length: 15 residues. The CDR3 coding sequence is TGTGCCAGCAGCTTGGGACAGGGAGAGGTCTACGAGCAGTACTTC. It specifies CASSLGQGEVYEQYF.

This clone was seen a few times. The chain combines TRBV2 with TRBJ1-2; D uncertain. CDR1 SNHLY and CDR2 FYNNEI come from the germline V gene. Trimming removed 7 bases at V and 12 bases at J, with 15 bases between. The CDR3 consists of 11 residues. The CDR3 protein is CASMVDGVHTF. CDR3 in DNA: TGTGCCAGCATGGTCGACGGAGTGCACACCTTC.

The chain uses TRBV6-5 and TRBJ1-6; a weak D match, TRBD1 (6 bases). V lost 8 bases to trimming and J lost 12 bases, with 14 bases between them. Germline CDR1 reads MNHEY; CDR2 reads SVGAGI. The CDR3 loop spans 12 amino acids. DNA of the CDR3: TGTGCCAGCCAAGAATACAGGGAACCCCTCCACTTT. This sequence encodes CASQEYREPLHF.

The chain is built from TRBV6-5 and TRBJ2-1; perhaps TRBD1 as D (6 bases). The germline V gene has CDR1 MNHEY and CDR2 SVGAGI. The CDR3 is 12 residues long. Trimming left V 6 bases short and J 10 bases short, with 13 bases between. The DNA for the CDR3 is TGTGCCAGCAGGGGGGCGCCTCAGGAGCAGTTCTTC. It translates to CASRGAPQEQFF.

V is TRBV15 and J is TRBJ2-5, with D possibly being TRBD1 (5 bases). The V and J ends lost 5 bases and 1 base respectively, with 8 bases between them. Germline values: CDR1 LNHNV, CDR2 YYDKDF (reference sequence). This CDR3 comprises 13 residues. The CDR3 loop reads CATSPQGQETQYF. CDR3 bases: TGTGCCACCAGCCCCCAGGGCCAAGAGACCCAGTACTTC.